Following are 9 T cell receptor beta chains from one sample sequenced in a study of a mutant IDH1 vaccine in newly diagnosed glioma. Profiled with immunoSEQ multiplex PCR; TCRdb holds only in-frame clones, not every one. The sample holds 60,000 or so clones, about 87% seen once. No antigens are known for them. The time point: week 5, during vaccination. The study gave 300 ug of mutant IDH1 20-mer peptide per vaccine dose, with topical imiquimod. Sequencing was performed on PBMCs, taken from a glioma patient whose treatment included an IDH1 peptide vaccine. All receptors derive from a woman aged 40 to 50 with glioma.

This clone has only one observation. J is TRBJ1-1 and V is TRBV5-1, with D perhaps matching TRBD1 (5 bases). The ends were cut back, 2 bases at V and 1 base at J, with 12 bases in the middle. CDR3 length: 15 residues. Germline CDR1 reads SGHRS; CDR2 reads YFSETQ. The CDR3 region has the DNA TGCGCCAGCAGCTTCGGGGGGACGGGGAACACTGAAGCTTTCTTT. Its translation: CASSFGGTGNTEAFF. The full variable domain, rest sourced from reference TRBV5-1 and TRBJ1-1, is KAGVTQTPRYLIKTRGQQVTLSCSPISGHRSVSWYQQTPGQGLQFLFEYFSETQRNKGNFPGRFSGRQFSNSRSEMNVSTLELGDSALYLCASSFGGTGNTEAFFGQGTRLTVV.

This chain links TRBV19 with TRBJ1-1; D not certain. The CDR3 runs 15 residues. V was clipped by 6 bases and J by 2 bases, with 16 bases between them. Germline CDR1 is LNHDA and CDR2 is SQIVND (reference sequence). The CDR3 DNA follows: TGTGCCAGTAGCGACTTAAGGCCCCCAAACACTGAAGCTTTCTTT. It encodes CASSDLRPPNTEAFF.

This rearrangement joins TRBV5-4 to TRBJ1-1; unclear D gene. This CDR3 is built from 14 residues. V lost 2 bases and J lost 5, with 13 bases in between. Germline V gene data show CDR1 as SGHNT and CDR2 as YYREEE (reference sequence). CDR3 sequence reads: CASSLGNRQTEAFF. The CDR3 DNA reads as TGTGCCAGCAGCTTAGGCAACCGGCAGACTGAAGCTTTCTTT.

As DNA, the CDR3 is TGTGCCAGCAGCCCCAGTTTAGCCAAAAACATTCAGTACTTC. Translation: CASSPSLAKNIQYF. The gene calls are TRBV25-1 and TRBJ2-4; D is ambiguous. V lost 6 bases, J lost 0 bases, and 9 bases lay in between. CDR3 size: 14 residues. Germline-derived CDR1 and CDR2 are MGHDK and SYGVNS.

V and J are TRBV2 and TRBJ2-7, with TRBD2 matching 9 bases. The CDR3 sequence is 15 residues long. J lost 12 bases, V lost 3 bases, and 15 bases had no gene match. Germline V gene lookup returns CDR1 SNHLY and CDR2 FYNNEI. This CDR3 is CASSDSLGLAGIRYF. DNA for the CDR3: TGTGCCAGCAGTGATAGTTTAGGGCTAGCGGGGATTCGGTACTTC.

The chain couples TRBV10-3 to TRBJ1-2; 7 nucleotides line up with TRBD1. Germline CDR1 reads ENHRY; CDR2 reads SYGVKD. The trim removed 2 bases at V and 4 bases at J, leaving 7 bases unmatched. The CDR3 totals 15 residues. CDR3 sequence reads: CAISEHPTGVYGYTF. CDR3 coding DNA: TGTGCCATCAGTGAGCACCCTACAGGGGTCTATGGCTACACCTTC.

This chain links TRBV4-2 with TRBJ2-1; TRBD2 is a possible D gene (5 bases). The CDR3 runs 14 residues. Trimming took 0 bases from V and 8 from J, leaving 11 bases between them. Looked up from germline, CDR1 is LGHNA and CDR2 is YNFKEQ. CDR3 amino acids: CASSQDVAGHEQFF. In DNA, the CDR3 is TGTGCCAGCAGCCAAGATGTGGCGGGCCATGAGCAGTTCTTC.

The chain combines TRBV10-3 with TRBJ1-2, with TRBD1 matching over 8 bases. The CDR3 runs to 16 residues. With V trimmed by 2 bases and J by 5 bases, 10 bases remained unmatched. Germline V CDR1 and CDR2: ENHRY, SYGVKD. CDR3 residues: CAISEPGQGGGYGYTF. DNA for the CDR3: TGTGCCATCAGTGAGCCCGGACAGGGTGGAGGGTATGGCTACACCTTC.

The chain carries TRBV7-6 and TRBJ2-5; the match to TRBD2 covers 11 bases. V trimming: 1 base; J trimming: 4 bases; junction bases outside the gene matches: 5. Germline values: CDR1 SGHVS, CDR2 FNYEAQ. CDR3 size: 16 residues. CDR3 in amino acids: CASSLGVAGGPETQYF. In nucleotides, the CDR3 is TGTGCCAGCAGCTTAGGGGTAGCGGGAGGGCCAGAGACCCAGTACTTC.